This record looks at one T cell receptor beta chain sequence and its context. It lacks a known antigen. The data originate from a study of cytomegalovirus exposure and HLA in healthy donors (TCRdb year 2017). At the level of the whole study: According to an earlier analysis of 550 to 700 of the donors, about 190 million T cells yielded 117 million unique TCR beta sequences and about 280 Gb of sequence data. About 300 gigabases of sequencing data and approximately 91 million unique TCR sequences made up an early release that covered about 640 HLA-typed donors. A later analysis re-analyzed previously published TCR beta repertoires from several hundred donors and added high-resolution HLA genotyping to study TCR occurrence patterns. The study profiled the T cell repertoires of 500 to 800 subjects by immunosequencing and related them to cytomegalovirus serostatus. The study was designed to test whether signatures of past pathogen exposure could be identified by cataloging public T cell receptors. Every discovery cohort repertoire had been produced on one sequencing platform. Along with the roughly 700-subject first cohort, a separate validation cohort of over a hundred different subjects was used. To predict cytomegalovirus infection status, the study combined high-throughput TCR immunosequencing, statistical association of individual TCRs with disease status, and machine learning. HLA typing covered class I and class II loci at four-digit resolution. Among approximately 370 genotyped donors of the cohort, an average of around 220,000 unique TCR beta nucleotide sequences was sequenced per donor, of which about 18% were non-productive. The genetic ancestry cluster associated with self-reported Caucasian donors included about 84% of the 398 genotyped donors. In the later analysis, no new phenotypic data were used to find candidate immune exposures; instead, reliance was placed on TCR beta sequences and their occurrence across donors. Typing coverage differed by locus: A, B, C, DRB1 and DQB1 were typed in roughly 629-630 donors, DQA1 in about 560, DPA1 in 600 to 610, and DPB1 in 400 to 480. In a later genetic analysis, genome-wide SNP genotypes for about three fifths of the roughly 670 donors were used, and that subset was treated as a discovery cohort. Donor age, sex, ethnicity and CMV serostatus were collected together with the repertoire data. An earlier analysis of 587 of the donors applied high-throughput TCR beta sequencing to assess whether each TCR beta V gene segment acted as functional or pseudogenic. Because of strong linkage in the cohort, roughly five DR-DQ haplotypes were treated as single units for association and clustering. Study-wide conclusions, independent of this receptor: Because HLA typing was missing for some donors at each locus, association tests included only the typed subset. Only TCR beta chains were sequenced in this cohort, and the absence of alpha or paired-chain data limited detectable features. A later analysis found that TCR association rates varied across HLA loci, with DRB1 alleles showing the most associated TCRs and HLA-C alleles the fewest. The authors suggested that the approach could potentially be generalized to other disease states and immunological phenotypes. Three of the identified cytomegalovirus-associated TCR beta chains were confirmed in vitro to be specific for cytomegalovirus antigens. CMV serostatus was the only immune exposure information available for the cohort. According to a later analysis, most CMV-associated TCR beta chains appeared to be HLA-restricted, and the HLA associations seemed to be driven largely by CMV exposure. According to a later genetic analysis, donors in an Asian-associated ancestry cluster had fewer N-insertions in productive TCRs than the approximately 630-donor mean. Some IMGT-functional V segments, including TRBV6-2 and TRBV6-3, could not be distinguished by the 87-base-pair reads and were therefore excluded. The study listed 164 TCR beta chains as associated with cytomegalovirus. Most TCR sequences were seen in very few donors, while some public TCRs were found in many individuals. Because counts were too low, some 16 rarely observed V segments, including chromosome 9 orphons, were excluded from the earlier analysis of around 640 of the donors. A further reported finding was that TCR beta sequences accurately predicted the HLA-A and HLA-B alleles for most subjects in the first cohort. In a later analysis, HLA-associated TCR beta chains showed more clonal expansion and lower generation probabilities than non-associated chains that were equally common. Assigning TCR associations to individual alleles was difficult when HLA alleles, especially DR and DQ, strongly co-occurred. In an earlier analysis of several hundred of the donors, most TCR beta V segments were observed in productive rearrangements about 87% or about 30% of the time, broadly matching IMGT annotations. According to a later analysis, parvovirus B19, influenza, CMV and Epstein-Barr virus appeared linked to several top co-occurrence clusters. V-gene and J-gene trimming of TCR beta chains was associated with a missense DCLRE1C variant in a later genetic analysis, and the association was replicated in an independent cohort. At a false discovery rate of 0.05, a later analysis linked some 18,000 TCR beta sequences to specific HLA alleles. Correlated functional status among segregating V segments might reflect linkage disequilibrium, but an unknown experimental factor could not be ruled out. In both the original and validation cohorts, the classifier was reported to diagnose cytomegalovirus status with high specificity and sensitivity. Presence/absence analyses assumed roughly uniform sequencing depth across donors, an assumption that may not hold. A cluster of highly shared sequence variants was judged likely to represent a technical artifact of the sequencing pipeline.

At the junction V is shortened by 0 bases and J by 4 bases, with 9 bases in between. From a lookup of the germline V gene (reference sequence), CDR1 and CDR2 are SGHNT and YYREEE. Reading from cysteine to phenylalanine, the CDR3 counts 14 amino acids. Only CDR3 DNA remains: 42 bases, in frame from the first base. The cohort consisted of some 670 healthy bone marrow donors. All cohort members were sampled while nominally healthy, although unrecorded immune exposures were likely present. The donor was CMV seronegative and was included in the group of a few hundred seronegative cohort members. Every donor gave a peripheral blood sample, and the peripheral blood mononuclear cells from that sample were used for TCR beta sequencing. The Qiagen DNeasy Blood Extraction Kit was used to extract genomic DNA from the blood cell samples. Libraries were constructed by the immunoSEQ multiplex PCR assay. For the multiplex PCR, a mixture combining 60 forward primers for TCR Vbeta segments and 13 reverse primers for TCR Jbeta segments was used. A multiplex PCR assay on genomic DNA amplified the CDR3 region of rearranged TCR beta genes. Amplified TCR beta libraries were sequenced as 87-base-pair reads on the Illumina HiSeq System. Under the source paper's analysis protocol: Across the roughly 670 repertoires, a later analysis counted 80 million or so unique TCR beta chains, 8.5 million to 12 million of which were shared by at least two donors. To remove PCR and sequencing errors, raw reads were error-corrected and collapsed into unique sequences using a nearest-neighbor algorithm that merged closely related sequences. V, D and J gene segments were assigned by aligning CDR3 sequences to IMGT reference sequences. For a sequence to be retained, a match of at least six nucleotides was required to both a V gene segment and a J gene segment. A rearrangement counted as productive if the CDR3 had no stop codons and remained in frame with V and J, and every other rearrangement counted as non-productive. CDR3 was defined according to IMGT convention as the region running from the second conserved V-encoded cysteine to the conserved J-encoded phenylalanine. Sequences without an unambiguous match to a single V gene segment were excluded from the earlier analysis of approximately 560 of the donors. An earlier analysis of several hundred of the donors called V segments functional above 56.7% productive rearrangements and segregating when the between-donor standard deviation exceeded 5%. To diagnose cytomegalovirus status from the catalog of TCR beta chain sequences, a statistical classification framework was built. In a later analysis, TCR nucleotide sequences were compared against IMGT/GENE-DB human TR gene sequences so that V and J genes could be assigned. In a later analysis, CDR3 sequences and most-parsimonious VDJ recombination scenarios were assigned using the TCRdist pipeline. A later analysis defined each TCR beta chain by its CDR3 amino acid sequence plus V-gene family, and excluded reads lacking a unique V-gene family. In a later analysis, 500 to 700 highly shared, low-generation-probability nucleotide sequences were removed to address suspected cross-contamination and a sequencing artifact. In a later analysis, a clonal expansion index was calculated for each public chain from normalized within-repertoire ranks of inferred template counts. In a later analysis, generation probabilities were computed using a VDJ recombination model fitted to out-of-frame rearrangements, and the results were checked against IGoR. In a later analysis, TCR-TCR, TCR-HLA and TCR-CMV co-occurrence was scored with hypergeometric tests, and a repertoire-size bias correction was applied to TCR pairs. A later analysis estimated false discovery rates by permuting HLA or CMV assignments 20 times. In a later analysis, co-occurring TCRs were grouped with DBSCAN, and TCRdist sequence similarity was added when clustering was performed within HLA-allele-positive subsets. Repertoires with fewer than 30,000 or more than 120,000 public chains, plus five repertoires with anomalous nucleotide sharing, were excluded from co-occurrence clustering. TCRdb re-hosts the immuneACCESS table, in-frame sequences only. Its copies lack some clones; in the studies checked, an unresolved V gene accounts for under half of them, and the cause for the rest is not known. V and J calls and clone size are as listed in that table; D and trimming were resolved from the DNA. The table for this sample records 50,000 to 60,000 clones. The ten largest clones represent around 4% of the sample.

The material sequenced was PBMCs. Recombination connected TRBV5-4 to TRBJ2-3; too little of a D gene remains to name it. The receptor was derived from a male donor in good health and CMV-seronegative. Here the CDR3 is given as CASSLGSTPDTQYF. The DNA sequence is as follows: TGTGCCAGCAGCTTGGGGAGCACCCCAGATACGCAGTATTTT. Outside the CDR3, residues come from the reference TRBV5-4 and TRBJ2-3 proteins, so the full variable domain is: ETGVTQSPTHLIKTRGQQVTLRCSSQSGHNTVSWYQQALGQGPQFIFQYYREEENGRGNFPPRFSGLQFPNYSSELNVNALELDDSALYLCASSLGSTPDTQYFGPGTRLTVL.